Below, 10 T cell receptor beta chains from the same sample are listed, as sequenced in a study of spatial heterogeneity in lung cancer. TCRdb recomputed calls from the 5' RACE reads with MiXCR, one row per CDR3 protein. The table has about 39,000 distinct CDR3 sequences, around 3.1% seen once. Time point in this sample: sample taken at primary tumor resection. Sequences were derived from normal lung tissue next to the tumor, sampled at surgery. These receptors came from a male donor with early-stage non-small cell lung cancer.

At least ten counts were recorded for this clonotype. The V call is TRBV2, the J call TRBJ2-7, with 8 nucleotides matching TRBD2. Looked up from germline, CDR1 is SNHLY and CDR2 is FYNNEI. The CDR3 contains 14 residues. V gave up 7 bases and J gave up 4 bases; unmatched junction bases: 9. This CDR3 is CASTSLGLGYEQYF. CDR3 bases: TGTGCCAGCACCTCCTTGGGACTAGGGTACGAGCAGTACTTC.

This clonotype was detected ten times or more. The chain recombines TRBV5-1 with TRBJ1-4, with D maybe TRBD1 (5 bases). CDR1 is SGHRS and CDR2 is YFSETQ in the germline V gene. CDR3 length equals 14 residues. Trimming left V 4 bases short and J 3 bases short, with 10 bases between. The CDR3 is CASSGGLANEKLFF. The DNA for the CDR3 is TGCGCCAGCAGCGGGGGTTTGGCTAATGAAAAACTGTTTTTT.

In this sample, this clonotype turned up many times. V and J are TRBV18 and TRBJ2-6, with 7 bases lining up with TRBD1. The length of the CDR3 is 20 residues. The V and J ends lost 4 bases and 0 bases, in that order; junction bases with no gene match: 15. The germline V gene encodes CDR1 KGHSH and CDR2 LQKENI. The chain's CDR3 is CASSLFLPGQSHSGANVLTF. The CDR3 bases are TGTGCCAGCTCACTTTTCCTTCCGGGACAGAGCCACTCTGGGGCCAACGTCCTGACTTTC.

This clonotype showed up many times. The CDR3 is CASSYSNTQYF. The CDR3 region has the DNA TGTGCCAGCAGTTACTCGAATACGCAGTATTTT. This chain links TRBV6-2 or TRBV6-3 with TRBJ2-3, with D uncertain. V lost 0 bases, J lost 7 bases, and 2 bases lay in between. The germline V gene encodes CDR1 MNHEY and CDR2 SVGEGT. The CDR3 has 11 amino acids.

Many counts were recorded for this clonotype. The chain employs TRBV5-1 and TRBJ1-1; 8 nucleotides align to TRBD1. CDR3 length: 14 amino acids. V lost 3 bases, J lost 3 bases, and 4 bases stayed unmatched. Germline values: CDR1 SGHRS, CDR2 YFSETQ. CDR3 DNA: TGCGCCAGCAGCTCGATGGACAGGGACACTGAAGCTTTCTTT. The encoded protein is CASSSMDRDTEAFF. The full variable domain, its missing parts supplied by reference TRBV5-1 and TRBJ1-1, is KAGVTQTPRYLIKTRGQQVTLSCSPISGHRSVSWYQQTPGQGLQFLFEYFSETQRNKGNFPGRFSGRQFSNSRSEMNVSTLELGDSALYLCASSSMDRDTEAFFGQGTRLTVV.

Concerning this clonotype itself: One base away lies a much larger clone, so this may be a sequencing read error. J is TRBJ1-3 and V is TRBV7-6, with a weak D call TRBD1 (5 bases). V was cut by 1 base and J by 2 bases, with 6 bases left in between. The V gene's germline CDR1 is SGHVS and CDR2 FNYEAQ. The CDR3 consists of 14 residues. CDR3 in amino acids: CASSLDRTGNTIYF. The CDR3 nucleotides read TGTGCCAGCAGCTTAGACAGGACTGGAAACACCATATATTTT.

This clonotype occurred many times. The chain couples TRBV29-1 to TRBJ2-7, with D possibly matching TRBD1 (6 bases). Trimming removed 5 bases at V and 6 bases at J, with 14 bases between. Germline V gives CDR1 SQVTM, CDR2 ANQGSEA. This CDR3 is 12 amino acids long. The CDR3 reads CSVQKGESEQYF. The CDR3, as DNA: TGCAGCGTTCAGAAGGGGGAAAGCGAGCAGTACTTC.

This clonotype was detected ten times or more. CDR3: CASTPANEQFF. DNA of the CDR3: TGTGCCAGCACCCCTGCGAATGAGCAGTTCTTC. This chain joins TRBV11-2 and TRBJ2-1; D ambiguous. CDR3 length equals 11 residues. The germline gives CDR1 SGHAT, CDR2 FQNNGV. Deletions cut 7 bases from V and 7 bases from J, with 8 bases between.

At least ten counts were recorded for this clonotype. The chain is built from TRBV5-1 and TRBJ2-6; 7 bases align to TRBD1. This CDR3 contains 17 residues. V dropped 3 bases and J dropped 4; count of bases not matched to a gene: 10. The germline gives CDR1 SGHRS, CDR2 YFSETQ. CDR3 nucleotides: TGCGCCAGCAGCTCGACAGGGCCTAGCTCAGGGGCCAACGTCCTGACTTTC. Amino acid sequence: CASSSTGPSSGANVLTF.

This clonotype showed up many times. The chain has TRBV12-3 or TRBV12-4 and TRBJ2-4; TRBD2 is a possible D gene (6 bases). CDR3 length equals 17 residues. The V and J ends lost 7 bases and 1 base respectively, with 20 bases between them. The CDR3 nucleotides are TGTGCCAGCACCAACCGGGAGAATATTTGGGCCAAAAACATTCAGTACTTC. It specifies CASTNRENIWAKNIQYF.